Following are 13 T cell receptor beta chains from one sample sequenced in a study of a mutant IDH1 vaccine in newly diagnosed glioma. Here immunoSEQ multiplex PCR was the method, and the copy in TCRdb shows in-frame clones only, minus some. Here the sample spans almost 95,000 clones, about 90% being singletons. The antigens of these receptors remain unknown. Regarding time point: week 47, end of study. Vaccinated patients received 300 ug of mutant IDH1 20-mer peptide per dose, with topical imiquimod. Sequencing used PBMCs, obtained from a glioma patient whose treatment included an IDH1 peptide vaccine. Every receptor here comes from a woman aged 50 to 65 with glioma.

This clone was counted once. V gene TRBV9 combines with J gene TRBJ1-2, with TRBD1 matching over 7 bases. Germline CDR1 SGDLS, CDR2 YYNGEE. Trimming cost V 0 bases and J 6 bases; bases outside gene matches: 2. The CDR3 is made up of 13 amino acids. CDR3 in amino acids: CASSVDTGDGYTF. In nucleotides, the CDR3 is TGTGCCAGCAGCGTAGATACAGGGGATGGCTACACCTTC.

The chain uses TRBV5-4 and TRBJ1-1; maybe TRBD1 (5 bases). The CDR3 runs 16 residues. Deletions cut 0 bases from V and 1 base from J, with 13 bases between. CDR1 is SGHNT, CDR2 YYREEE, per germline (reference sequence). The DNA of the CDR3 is TGTGCCAGCAGCTTGGCTTGGGGCGAAGGGAACACTGAAGCTTTCTTT. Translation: CASSLAWGEGNTEAFF.

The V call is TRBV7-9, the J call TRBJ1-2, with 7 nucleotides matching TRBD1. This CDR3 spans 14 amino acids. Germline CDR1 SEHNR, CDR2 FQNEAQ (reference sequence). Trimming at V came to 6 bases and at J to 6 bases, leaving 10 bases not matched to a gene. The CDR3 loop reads CASRDSGGADGYTF. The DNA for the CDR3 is TGTGCCAGCAGAGACTCAGGGGGGGCGGATGGCTACACCTTC.

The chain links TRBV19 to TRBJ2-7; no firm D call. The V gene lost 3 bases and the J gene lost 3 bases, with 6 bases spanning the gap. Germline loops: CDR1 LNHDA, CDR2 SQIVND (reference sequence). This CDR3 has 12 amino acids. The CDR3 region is CASSIGSYEQYF. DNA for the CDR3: TGTGCCAGTAGTATCGGCAGCTACGAGCAGTACTTC.

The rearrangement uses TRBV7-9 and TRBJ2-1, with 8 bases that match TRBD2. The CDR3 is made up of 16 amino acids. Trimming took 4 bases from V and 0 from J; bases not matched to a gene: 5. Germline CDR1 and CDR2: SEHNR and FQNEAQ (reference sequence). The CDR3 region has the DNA TGTGCCAGCAGCTGGCTAGCGGGCCTCTCCTACAATGAGCAGTTCTTC. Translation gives CASSWLAGLSYNEQFF.

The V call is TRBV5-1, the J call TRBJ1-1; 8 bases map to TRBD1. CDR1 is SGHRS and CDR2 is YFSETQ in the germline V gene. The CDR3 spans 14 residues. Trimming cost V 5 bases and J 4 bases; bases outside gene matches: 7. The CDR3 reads CASSTTGGLTEAFF. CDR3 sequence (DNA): TGCGCCAGCAGTACTACAGGGGGTCTCACTGAAGCTTTCTTT.

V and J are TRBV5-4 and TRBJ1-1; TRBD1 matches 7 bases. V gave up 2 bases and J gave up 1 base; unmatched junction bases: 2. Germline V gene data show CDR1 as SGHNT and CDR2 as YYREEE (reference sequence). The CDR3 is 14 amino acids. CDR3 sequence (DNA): TGTGCCAGCAGCTTTGGGACAGCGAACACTGAAGCTTTCTTT. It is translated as CASSFGTANTEAFF.

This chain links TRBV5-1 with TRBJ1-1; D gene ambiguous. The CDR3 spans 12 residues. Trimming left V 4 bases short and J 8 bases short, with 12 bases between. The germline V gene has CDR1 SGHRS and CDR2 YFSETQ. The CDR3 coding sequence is TGCGCCAGCAGCGAGCCGGGAGGGGAAGCTTTCTTT. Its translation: CASSEPGGEAFF. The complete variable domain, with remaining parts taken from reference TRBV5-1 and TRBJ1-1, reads KAGVTQTPRYLIKTRGQQVTLSCSPISGHRSVSWYQQTPGQGLQFLFEYFSETQRNKGNFPGRFSGRQFSNSRSEMNVSTLELGDSALYLCASSEPGGEAFFGQGTRLTVV.

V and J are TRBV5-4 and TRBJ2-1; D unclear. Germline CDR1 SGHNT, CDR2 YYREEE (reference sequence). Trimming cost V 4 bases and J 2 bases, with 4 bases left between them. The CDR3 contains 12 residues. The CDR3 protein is CASSRAYNEQFF. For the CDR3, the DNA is TGTGCCAGCAGCCGGGCCTACAATGAGCAGTTCTTC.

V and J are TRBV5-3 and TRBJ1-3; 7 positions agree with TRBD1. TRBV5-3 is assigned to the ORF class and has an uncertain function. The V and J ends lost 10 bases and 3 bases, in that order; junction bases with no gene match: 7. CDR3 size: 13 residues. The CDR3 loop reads CAHRGRSGNTIYF. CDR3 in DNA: TGTGCCCACAGGGGAAGGAGTGGAAACACCATATATTTT.

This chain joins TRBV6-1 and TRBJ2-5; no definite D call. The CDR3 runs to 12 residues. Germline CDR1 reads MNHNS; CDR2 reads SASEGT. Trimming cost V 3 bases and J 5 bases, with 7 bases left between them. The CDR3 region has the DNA TGTGCCAGCAGTGATATAGGGGAGACCCAGTACTTC. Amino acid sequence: CASSDIGETQYF.

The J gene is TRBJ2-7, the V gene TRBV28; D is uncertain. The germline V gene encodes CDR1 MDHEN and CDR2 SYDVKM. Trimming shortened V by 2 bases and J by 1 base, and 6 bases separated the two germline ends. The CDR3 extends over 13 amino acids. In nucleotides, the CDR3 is TGTGCCAGCAGTTTAGGGCAGTCCTACGAGCAGTACTTC. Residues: CASSLGQSYEQYF.

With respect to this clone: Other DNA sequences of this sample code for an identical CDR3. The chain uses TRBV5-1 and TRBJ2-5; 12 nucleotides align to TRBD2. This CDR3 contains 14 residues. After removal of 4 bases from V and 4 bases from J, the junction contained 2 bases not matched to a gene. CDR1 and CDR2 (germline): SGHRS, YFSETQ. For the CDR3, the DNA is TGCGCCAGCAGCCCGGGACTAGCGGGAGAGACCCAGTACTTC. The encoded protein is CASSPGLAGETQYF.